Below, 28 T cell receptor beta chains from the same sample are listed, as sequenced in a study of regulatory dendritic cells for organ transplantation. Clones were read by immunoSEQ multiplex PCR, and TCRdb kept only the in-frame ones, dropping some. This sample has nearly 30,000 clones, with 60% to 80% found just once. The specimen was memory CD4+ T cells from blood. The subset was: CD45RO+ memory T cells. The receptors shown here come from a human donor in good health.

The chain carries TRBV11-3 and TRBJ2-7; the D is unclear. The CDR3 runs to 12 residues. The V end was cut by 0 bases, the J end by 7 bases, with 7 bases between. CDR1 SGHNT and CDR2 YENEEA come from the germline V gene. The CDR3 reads CASSLDLGEQYF. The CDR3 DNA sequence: TGTGCCAGCAGCTTAGATCTGGGAGAGCAGTACTTC.

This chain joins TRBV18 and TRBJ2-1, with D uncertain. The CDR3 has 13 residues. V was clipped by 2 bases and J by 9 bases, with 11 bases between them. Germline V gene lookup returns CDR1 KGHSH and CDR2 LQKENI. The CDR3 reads CASSPKSSTEQFF. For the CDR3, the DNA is TGTGCCAGCTCACCAAAATCGAGCACTGAGCAGTTCTTC.

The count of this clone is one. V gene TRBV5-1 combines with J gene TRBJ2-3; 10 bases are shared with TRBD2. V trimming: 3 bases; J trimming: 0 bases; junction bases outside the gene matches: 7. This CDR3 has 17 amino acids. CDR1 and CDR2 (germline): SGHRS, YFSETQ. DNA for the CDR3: TGCGCCAGCAGCTCCTCTAGCGGGAGTGATAGCACAGATACGCAGTATTTT. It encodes CASSSSSGSDSTDTQYF.

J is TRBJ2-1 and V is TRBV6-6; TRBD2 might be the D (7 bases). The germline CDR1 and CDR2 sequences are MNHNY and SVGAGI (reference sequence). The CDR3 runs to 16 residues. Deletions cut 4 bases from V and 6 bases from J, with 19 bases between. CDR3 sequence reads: CASSSGAGATINEQFF. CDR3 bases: TGTGCCAGCAGTTCAGGCGCGGGGGCCACGATCAATGAGCAGTTCTTC.

The chain's CDR3 is CSAEGRAGTGRSTEAFF. The CDR3 coding sequence is TGCAGCGCCGAGGGGAGAGCCGGGACAGGGAGGTCCACTGAAGCTTTCTTT. The chain is built from TRBV29-1 and TRBJ1-1; 9 positions match TRBD1. V trimming: 7 bases; J trimming: 4 bases; junction bases outside the gene matches: 19. The CDR3 extends over 17 amino acids. CDR1 is SQVTM, CDR2 ANQGSEA, per germline. Supplemented by reference TRBV29-1 and TRBJ1-1, the full variable domain reads SAVISQKPSRDICQRGTSLTIQCQVDSQVTMMFWYRQQPGQSLTLIATANQGSEATYESGFVIDKFPISRPNLTFSTLTVSNMSPEDSSIYLCSAEGRAGTGRSTEAFFGQGTRLTVV.

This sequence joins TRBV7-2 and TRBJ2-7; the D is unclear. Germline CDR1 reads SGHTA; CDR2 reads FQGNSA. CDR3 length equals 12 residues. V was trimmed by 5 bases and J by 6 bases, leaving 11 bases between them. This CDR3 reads CASSPRLGEQYF. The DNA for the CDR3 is TGTGCCAGCAGCCCCCGATTGGGCGAGCAGTACTTC.

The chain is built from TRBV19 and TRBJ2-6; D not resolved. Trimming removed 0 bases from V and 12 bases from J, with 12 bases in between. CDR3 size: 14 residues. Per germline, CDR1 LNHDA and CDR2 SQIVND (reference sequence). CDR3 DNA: TGTGCCAGTAGTATAGATGGCCTTTCCAGCGTCCTGACTTTC. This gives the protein CASSIDGLSSVLTF.

CDR3 region: CASSRTSGGAWGEQFF. The CDR3 coding sequence is TGTGCCAGTAGTAGGACTAGCGGGGGGGCCTGGGGTGAGCAGTTCTTC. V usage is TRBV19 and J usage is TRBJ2-1; 15 bases fit TRBD2. The CDR3 spans 16 residues. CDR1 is LNHDA and CDR2 is SQIVND in the germline V gene (reference sequence). Trimming took 4 bases from V and 9 from J; bases not matched to a gene: 7. The full variable domain, in which reference TRBV19 and TRBJ2-1 provide the parts outside the CDR3, is DGGITQSPKYLFRKEGQNVTLSCEQNLNHDAMYWYRQDPGQGLRLIYYSQIVNDFQKGDIAEGYSVSREKKESFPLTVTSAQKNPTAFYLCASSRTSGGAWGEQFFGPGTRLTVL.

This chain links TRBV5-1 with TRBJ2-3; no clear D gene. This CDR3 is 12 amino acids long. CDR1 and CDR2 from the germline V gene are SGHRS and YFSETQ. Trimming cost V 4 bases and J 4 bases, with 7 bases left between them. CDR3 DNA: TGCGCCAGCAGCAGGCTTTCAGATACGCAGTATTTT. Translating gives CASSRLSDTQYF.

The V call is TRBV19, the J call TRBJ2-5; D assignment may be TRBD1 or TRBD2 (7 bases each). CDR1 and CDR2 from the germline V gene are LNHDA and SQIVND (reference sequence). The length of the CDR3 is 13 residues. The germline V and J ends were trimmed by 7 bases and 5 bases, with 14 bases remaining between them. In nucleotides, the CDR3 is TGTGCCAGTACCCCCAGGGGGGGGGAGACCCAGTACTTC. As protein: CASTPRGGETQYF.

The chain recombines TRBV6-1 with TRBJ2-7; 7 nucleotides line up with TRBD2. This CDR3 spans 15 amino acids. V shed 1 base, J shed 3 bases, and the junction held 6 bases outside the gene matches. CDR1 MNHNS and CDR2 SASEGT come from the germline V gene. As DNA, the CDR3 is TGTGCCAGCAGTGAAGGGCCAACGGGAGGCTACGAGCAGTACTTC. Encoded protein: CASSEGPTGGYEQYF.

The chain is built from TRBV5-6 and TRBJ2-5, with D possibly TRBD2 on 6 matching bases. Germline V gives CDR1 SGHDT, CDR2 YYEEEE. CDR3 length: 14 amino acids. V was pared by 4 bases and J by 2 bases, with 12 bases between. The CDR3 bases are TGTGCCAGCAGCCTGATAGCGGTGCAAGAGACCCAGTACTTC. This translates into CASSLIAVQETQYF.

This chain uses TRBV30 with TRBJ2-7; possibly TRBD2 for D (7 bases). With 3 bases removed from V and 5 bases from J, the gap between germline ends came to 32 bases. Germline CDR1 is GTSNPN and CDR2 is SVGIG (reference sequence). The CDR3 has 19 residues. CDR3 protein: CAWRGGPWVLTGGSHEQYF. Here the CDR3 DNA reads TGTGCCTGGAGGGGGGGCCCTTGGGTTTTGACGGGAGGAAGCCACGAGCAGTACTTC.

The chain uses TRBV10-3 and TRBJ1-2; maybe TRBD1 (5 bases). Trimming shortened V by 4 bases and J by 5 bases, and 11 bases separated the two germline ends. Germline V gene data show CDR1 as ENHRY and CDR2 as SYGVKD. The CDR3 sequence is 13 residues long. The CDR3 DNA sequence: TGTGCCATCAGTGGGGGCAGTCGATATGGCTACACCTTC. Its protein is CAISGGSRYGYTF.

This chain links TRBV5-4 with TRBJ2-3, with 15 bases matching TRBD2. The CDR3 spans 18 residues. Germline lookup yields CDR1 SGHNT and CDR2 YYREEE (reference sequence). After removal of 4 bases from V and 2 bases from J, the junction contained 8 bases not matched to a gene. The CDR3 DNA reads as TGTGCCAGCAGCCTAGGGACTAGCGGGGGGACTTACACAGATACGCAGTATTTT. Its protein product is CASSLGTSGGTYTDTQYF.

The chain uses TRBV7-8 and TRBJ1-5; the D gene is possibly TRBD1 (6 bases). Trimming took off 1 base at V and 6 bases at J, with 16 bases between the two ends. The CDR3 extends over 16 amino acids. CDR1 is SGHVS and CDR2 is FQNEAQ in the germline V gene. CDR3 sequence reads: CASSLGGRGRTQPQHF. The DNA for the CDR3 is TGTGCCAGCAGCTTAGGGGGCAGGGGTCGGACTCAGCCCCAGCATTTT.

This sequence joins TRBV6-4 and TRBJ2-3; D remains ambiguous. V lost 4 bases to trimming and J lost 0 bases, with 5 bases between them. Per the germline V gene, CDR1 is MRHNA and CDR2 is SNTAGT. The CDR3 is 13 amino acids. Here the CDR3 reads CASSGESTDTQYF. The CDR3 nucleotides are TGTGCCAGCAGTGGCGAGAGCACAGATACGCAGTATTTT.

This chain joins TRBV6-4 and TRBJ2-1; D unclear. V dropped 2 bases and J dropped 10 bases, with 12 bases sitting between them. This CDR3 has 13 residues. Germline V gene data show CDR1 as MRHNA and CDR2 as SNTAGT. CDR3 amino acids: CASSDGNQPEQFF. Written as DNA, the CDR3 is TGTGCCAGCAGTGACGGGAACCAGCCCGAGCAGTTCTTC.

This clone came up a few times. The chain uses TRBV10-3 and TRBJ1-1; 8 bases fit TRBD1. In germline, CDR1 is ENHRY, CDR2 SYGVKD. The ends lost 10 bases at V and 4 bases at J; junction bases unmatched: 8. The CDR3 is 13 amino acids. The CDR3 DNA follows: TGTGCCACGCAGAGGACAGGGCCCACTGAAGCTTTCTTT. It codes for CATQRTGPTEAFF.

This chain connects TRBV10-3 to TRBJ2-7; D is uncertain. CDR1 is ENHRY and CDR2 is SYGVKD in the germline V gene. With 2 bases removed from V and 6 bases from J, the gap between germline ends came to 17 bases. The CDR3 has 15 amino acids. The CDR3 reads CAISETPGDLGEQYF. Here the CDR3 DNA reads TGTGCCATCAGTGAGACCCCGGGCGATTTGGGCGAGCAGTACTTC.

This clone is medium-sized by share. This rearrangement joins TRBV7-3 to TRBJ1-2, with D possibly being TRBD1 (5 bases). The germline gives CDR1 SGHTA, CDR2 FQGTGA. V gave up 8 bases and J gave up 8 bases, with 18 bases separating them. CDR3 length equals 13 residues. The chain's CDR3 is CASSLGRGQGYTF. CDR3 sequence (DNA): TGTGCCAGCTCTTTAGGGAGGGGTCAGGGCTACACCTTC.

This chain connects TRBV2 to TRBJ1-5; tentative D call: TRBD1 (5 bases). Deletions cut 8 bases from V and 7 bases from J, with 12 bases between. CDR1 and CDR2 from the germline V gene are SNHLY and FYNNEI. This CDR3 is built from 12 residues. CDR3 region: CASDGGSQPQHF. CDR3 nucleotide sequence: TGTGCCAGCGACGGGGGTAGCCAGCCCCAGCATTTT.

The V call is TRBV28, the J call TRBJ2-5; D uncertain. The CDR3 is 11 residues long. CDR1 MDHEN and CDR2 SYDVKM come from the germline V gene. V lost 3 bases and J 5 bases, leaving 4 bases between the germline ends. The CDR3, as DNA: TGTGCCAGCAGTTTGGCGGAGACCCAGTACTTC. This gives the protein CASSLAETQYF.

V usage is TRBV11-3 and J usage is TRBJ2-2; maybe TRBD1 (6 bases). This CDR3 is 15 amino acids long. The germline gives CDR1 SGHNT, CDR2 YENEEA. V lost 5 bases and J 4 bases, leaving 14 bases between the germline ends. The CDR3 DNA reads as TGTGCCAGCAGCCCCTACAGGGCGGGCACCGGGGAGCTGTTTTTT. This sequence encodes CASSPYRAGTGELFF.

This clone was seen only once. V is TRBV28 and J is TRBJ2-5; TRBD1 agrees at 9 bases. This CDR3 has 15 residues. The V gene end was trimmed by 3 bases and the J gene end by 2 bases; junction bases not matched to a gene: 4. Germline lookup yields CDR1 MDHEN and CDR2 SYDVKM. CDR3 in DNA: TGTGCCAGCAGTTTCTCCGGACAGGGGCAAGAGACCCAGTACTTC. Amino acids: CASSFSGQGQETQYF.

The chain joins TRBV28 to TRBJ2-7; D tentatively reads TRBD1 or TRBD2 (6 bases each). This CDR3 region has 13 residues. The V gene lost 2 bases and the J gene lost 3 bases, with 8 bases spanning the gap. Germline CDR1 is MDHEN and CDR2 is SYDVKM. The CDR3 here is CASSLRGVYEQYF. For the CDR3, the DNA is TGTGCCAGCAGTTTAAGGGGGGTCTACGAGCAGTACTTC.

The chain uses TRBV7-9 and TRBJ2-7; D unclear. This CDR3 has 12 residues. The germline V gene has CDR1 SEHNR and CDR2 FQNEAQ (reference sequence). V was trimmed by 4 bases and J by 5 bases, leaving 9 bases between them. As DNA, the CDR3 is TGTGCCAGCAGCTCAACGGGCGACGAGCAGTACTTC. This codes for CASSSTGDEQYF. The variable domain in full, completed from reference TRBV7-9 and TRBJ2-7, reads DTGVSQNPRHKITKRGQNVTFRCDPISEHNRLYWYRQTLGQGPEFLTYFQNEAQLEKSRLLSDRFSAERPKGSFSTLEIQRTEQGDSAMYLCASSSTGDEQYFGPGTRLTVT.

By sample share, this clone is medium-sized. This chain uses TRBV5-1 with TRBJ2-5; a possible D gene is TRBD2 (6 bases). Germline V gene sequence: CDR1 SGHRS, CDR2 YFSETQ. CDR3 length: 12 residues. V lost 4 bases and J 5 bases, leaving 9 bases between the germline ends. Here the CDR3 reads CASSPEGETQYF. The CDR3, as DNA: TGCGCCAGCAGCCCGGAGGGCGAGACCCAGTACTTC.